Each of the 3 T cell receptor beta chains below was sequenced from the same sample in a study of blood T cell repertoires in COVID-19. Sequenced by immunoSEQ multiplex PCR; TCRdb stores in-frame clones only, minus some. The data contain 250,000 to 300,000 clones, approximately 91% of them seen just once; the ten biggest clones take up about 1.7%. Sequenced input: PBMCs or T cells enriched from blood (not recorded which). Receptor source: a woman between 40 and 55 years old who had recovered from COVID-19.

A word on this clone: Additional DNA sequences in this sample encode the identical CDR3. This chain joins TRBV5-4 and TRBJ2-2; possibly TRBD1 for D (6 bases). CDR1 is SGHNT and CDR2 is YYREEE in the germline V gene (reference sequence). V dropped 0 bases and J dropped 2 bases, with 11 bases sitting between them. This CDR3 is built from 16 residues. CDR3: CASSLGGRGNTGELFF. The CDR3 DNA reads TGTGCCAGCAGCTTGGGGGGCAGGGGTAACACCGGGGAGCTGTTTTTT. Supplemented by reference TRBV5-4 and TRBJ2-2, the full variable domain reads ETGVTQSPTHLIKTRGQQVTLRCSSQSGHNTVSWYQQALGQGPQFIFQYYREEENGRGNFPPRFSGLQFPNYSSELNVNALELDDSALYLCASSLGGRGNTGELFFGEGSRLTVL.

The chain combines TRBV4-1 with TRBJ2-7; 12 bases are shared with TRBD2. V dropped 6 bases and J dropped 2; count of bases not matched to a gene: 5. Germline-derived CDR1 and CDR2 are MGHRA and YSYEKL. This CDR3 is 15 amino acids long. For the CDR3, the DNA is TGCGCCAGCAGGTTCCTAGCGGGAGGGCCCTACGAGCAGTACTTC. As protein: CASRFLAGGPYEQYF.

The J gene is TRBJ2-7, the V gene TRBV10-2; 7 bases map to TRBD2. V was pared by 2 bases and J by 2 bases, with 6 bases of the junction left unmatched. The CDR3 loop spans 15 amino acids. CDR1 and CDR2 from the germline V gene are WSHSY and SAAADI. CDR3 sequence (DNA): TGCGCCAGCAGTGAGCCAGAGGGGAGGGCCTACGAGCAGTACTTC. It yields the protein CASSEPEGRAYEQYF.